This T cell receptor beta chain was found in a study of blood T cell repertoires in COVID-19. Study-level information: Samples came from the United States, Italy and Spain, spanning acute and convalescent COVID-19. From T cells, B-cell-depleted T cells, or PBMCs came the material, which was cDNA or gDNA.

Germline CDR1 MNHEY, CDR2 SVGAGI. With 7 bases removed from V and 8 bases from J, the gap between germline ends came to 11 bases. CDR3 size: 12 residues. As originally analysed: Amplified reference gene primers provided the basis for estimating nucleated cell counts. Clones were sequenced by immunoSEQ multiplex PCR, and TCRdb holds only the in-frame ones, with some missing. V and J calls and clone size are as listed in that table; D and trimming were resolved from the DNA. Of about 58,000 clones in the sample, around 90% are singletons; the top ten hold about 7.4%. The receptor was isolated from a human donor with active COVID-19. The donor label of this sample is uncertain. The chain links TRBV6-5 to TRBJ2-2; D gene ambiguous. Sequencing was carried out using peripheral blood. The CDR3 DNA reads as TGTGCCAGCACGGTGGGCCAGGGGGAGCTGTTTTTT. Translation gives CASTVGQGELFF.